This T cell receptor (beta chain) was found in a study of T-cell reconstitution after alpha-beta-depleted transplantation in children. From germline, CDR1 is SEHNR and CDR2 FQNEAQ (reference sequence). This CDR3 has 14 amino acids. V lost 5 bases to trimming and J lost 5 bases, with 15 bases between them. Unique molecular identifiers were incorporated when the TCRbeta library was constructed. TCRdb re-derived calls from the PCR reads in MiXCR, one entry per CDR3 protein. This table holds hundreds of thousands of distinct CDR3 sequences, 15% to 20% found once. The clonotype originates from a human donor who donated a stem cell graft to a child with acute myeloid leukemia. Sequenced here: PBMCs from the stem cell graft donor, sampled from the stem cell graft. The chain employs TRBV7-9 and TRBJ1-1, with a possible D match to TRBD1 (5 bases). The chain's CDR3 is CASSRPGRGTEAFF. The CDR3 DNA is TGTGCCAGCAGCCGCCCGGGTCGGGGGACTGAAGCTTTCTTT.